This T cell receptor beta chain was documented in a study of siplizumab effects on memory and regulatory T cells. Study conclusions and caveats: Fewer alloreactive sequences mapped to unstimulated CD4+ memory cells under siplizumab. It was not possible to assign a naive or memory phenotype to roughly 80-97% of proliferating CD4+ or CD8+ clones.

Produced via immunoSEQ multiplex PCR; TCRdb's table is partial and in-frame only. The profile shows over 50,000 clones, over 65% of them singletons. In regard to this clone: What it binds is unknown.

Germline V gene sequence: CDR1 SGHTA, CDR2 FQGNSA. There are 14 residues in the CDR3. Trimming shortened V by 5 bases and J by 3 bases, and 13 bases separated the two germline ends. The rearrangement uses TRBV7-2 and TRBJ2-5, with D maybe TRBD1 (5 bases). The sample consisted of memory CD4+ T cells sorted from blood. The receptor was isolated from a human donor in good health. The CDR3 is CASSRQGIEETQYF. The CDR3 DNA reads as TGTGCCAGCAGCCGTCAGGGAATCGAAGAGACCCAGTACTTC.